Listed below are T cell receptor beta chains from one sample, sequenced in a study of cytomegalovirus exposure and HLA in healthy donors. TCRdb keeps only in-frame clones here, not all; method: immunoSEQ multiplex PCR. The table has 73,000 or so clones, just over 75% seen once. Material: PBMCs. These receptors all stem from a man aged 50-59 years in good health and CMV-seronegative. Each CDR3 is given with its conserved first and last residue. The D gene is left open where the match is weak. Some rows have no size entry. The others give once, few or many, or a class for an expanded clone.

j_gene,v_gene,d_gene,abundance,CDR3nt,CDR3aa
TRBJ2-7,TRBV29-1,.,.,TGCAGCGTGCGGGGCAGCCGGCGAGAGCAGTACTTC,CSVRGSRREQYF
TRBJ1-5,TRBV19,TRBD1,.,TGTGCCAGTAGTCCGACAGGGGAGGGTGACAATCAGCCCCAGCATTTT,CASSPTGEGDNQPQHF
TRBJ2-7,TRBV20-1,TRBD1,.,TGCAGCGGTGGGACAGAGTACGAGCAGTACTTC,CSGGTEYEQYF
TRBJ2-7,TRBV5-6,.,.,TGTGCCAGCAGCTTTCGAGGACTCTACGAGCAGTACTTC,CASSFRGLYEQYF
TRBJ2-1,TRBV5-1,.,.,TGCGCCAGCAGCTTGGGGGCCCTGGGGGGCAATGAGCAGTTCTTC,CASSLGALGGNEQFF
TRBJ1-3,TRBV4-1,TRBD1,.,TGCGCCAGCAGCCACATGACAGGGGCGTCTGGAAACACCATATATTTT,CASSHMTGASGNTIYF
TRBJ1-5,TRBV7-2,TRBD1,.,TGTGCCAGCAGCTTAACAGGGGGCAGGGGTCAGCCCCAGCATTTT,CASSLTGGRGQPQHF
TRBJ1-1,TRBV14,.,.,TGTGCCAGCAGCCGGGTCGGGGGTACTGAAGCTTTCTTT,CASSRVGGTEAFF
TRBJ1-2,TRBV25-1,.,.,TGTGCCAGCAATCGGGCTAACTATGGCTACACCTTC,CASNRANYGYTF
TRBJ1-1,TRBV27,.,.,TGTGCCAGCAGTTTATTTGTGGGGGGGACTGAAGCTTTCTTT,CASSLFVGGTEAFF
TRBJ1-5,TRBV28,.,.,TGTGCCAGCAGGGAGGGGCGGAATATTCAGCCCCAGCATTTT,CASREGRNIQPQHF
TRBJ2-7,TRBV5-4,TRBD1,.,TGTGCCAGCAGCTACCGGGACAGACCCTACGAGCAGTACTTC,CASSYRDRPYEQYF
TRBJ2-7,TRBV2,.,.,TGTGCCAGCAGTATACTAGCTCCGAACGAGCAGTACTTC,CASSILAPNEQYF
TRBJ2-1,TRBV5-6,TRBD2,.,TGTGCCAGCAGCTTGGGGTGGGACTACCGGCCGAATGAGCAGTTCTTC,CASSLGWDYRPNEQFF
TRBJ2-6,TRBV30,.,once,TGTGCCTGGGACATTTCTGGGGCCAACGTCCTGACTTTC,CAWDISGANVLTF
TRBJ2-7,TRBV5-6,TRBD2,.,TGTGCCAGCAGTCGGTGGGGGCGCGGGGATCCGGGGGGGATCGAGCAGTACTTC,CASSRWGRGDPGGIEQYF
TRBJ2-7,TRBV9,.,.,TGTGCCAGCAGCGTAGCGTTGCAGGTCCCCTACGAGCAGTACTTC,CASSVALQVPYEQYF
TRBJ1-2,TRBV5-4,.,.,TGTGCCAGCAGCTTACAGGGTTCTAACTATGGCTACACCTTC,CASSLQGSNYGYTF
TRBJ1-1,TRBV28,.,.,TGTGCCAGCAGTTCAGGGGTTACTGAAGCTTTCTTT,CASSSGVTEAFF
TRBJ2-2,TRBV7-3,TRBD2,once,TGTGCCAGCAGCTTACTAGCGGGGGGGCGCCACGGGGAGCTGTTTTTT,CASSLLAGGRHGELFF
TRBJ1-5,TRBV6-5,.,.,TGTGCCAGCAGTTACTCCCAGGGGTCACGGGCCCAGCATTTT,CASSYSQGSRAQHF
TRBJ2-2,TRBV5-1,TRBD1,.,TGCGCCAGCAGCCACCAGGGGGTTGGCACCGGGGAGCTGTTTTTT,CASSHQGVGTGELFF
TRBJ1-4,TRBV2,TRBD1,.,TGTGCCAGTAAGACCGGGACAGTCAATGAAAAACTGTTTTTT,CASKTGTVNEKLFF
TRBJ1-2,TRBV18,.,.,TGTGCCAGCTCACCGGGAGGAGGTCTCGATGGCTACACCTTC,CASSPGGGLDGYTF
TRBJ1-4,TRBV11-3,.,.,TGTGCCAGCAGCTCCCGGCCTGGGGGGGAACTGTTTTTT,CASSSRPGGELFF
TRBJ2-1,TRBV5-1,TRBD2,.,TGCGCCAGCAGCTCCAAACCCCGACTAGCGGGAGAGGTCCACAATGAGCAGTTCTTC,CASSSKPRLAGEVHNEQFF
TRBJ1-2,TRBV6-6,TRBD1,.,TGTGCCAGCAGTAAATCCCAGGGGGCGGTTAACTATGGCTACACCTTC,CASSKSQGAVNYGYTF
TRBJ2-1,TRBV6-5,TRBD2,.,TGTGCCAGCAGTTATGGGGGGGCCTACAATGAGCAGTTCTTC,CASSYGGAYNEQFF
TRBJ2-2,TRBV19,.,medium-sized,TGTGCCAGTAAGGAGGGTCGGGACGAAACCGGGGAGCTGTTTTTT,CASKEGRDETGELFF
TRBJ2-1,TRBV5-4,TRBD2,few,TGTGCCAGCAGCTTGCGTAGGACTAGCGGGAGTGACGATGAGCAGTTCTTC,CASSLRRTSGSDDEQFF
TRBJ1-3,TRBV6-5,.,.,TGTGCCAGCAGACAGCACTCTGGAAACACCATATATTTT,CASRQHSGNTIYF
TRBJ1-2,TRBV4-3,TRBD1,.,TGCGCCAGCAGCCAGACCCCGGTTAGGACAGGGGGCTCTCCCTACACCTTC,CASSQTPVRTGGSPYTF
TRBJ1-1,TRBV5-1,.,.,TGCGCCAGCAGCTGGGGGCCCGGCGAGGGCTTCACTGAAGCTTTCTTT,CASSWGPGEGFTEAFF
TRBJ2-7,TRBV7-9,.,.,TGTGCCAGCAGCCCATCCTACGAGCAGTACTTC,CASSPSYEQYF
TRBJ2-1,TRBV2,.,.,TGTGCCAGCGCCCAAACACGCTCCTACAATGAGCAGTTCTTC,CASAQTRSYNEQFF
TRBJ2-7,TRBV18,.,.,TGTGCCAGCTCACCGGACACCGACGAGCAGTACTTC,CASSPDTDEQYF
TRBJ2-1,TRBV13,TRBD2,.,TGTGCCAGCAGCCCGCGGGAGGTGAGGGATGAGCAGTTCTTC,CASSPREVRDEQFF
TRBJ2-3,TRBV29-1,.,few,TGCAGCGTTGTCTCCGGGAACACAGATACGCAGTATTTT,CSVVSGNTDTQYF
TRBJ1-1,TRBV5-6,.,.,TGTGCCAGCAGCACAGACAGAGGGAACACTGAAGCTTTCTTT,CASSTDRGNTEAFF
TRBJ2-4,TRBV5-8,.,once,TGTGCCAGCAGCTTGGTACAGGGAACCAAAAACATTCAGTACTTC,CASSLVQGTKNIQYF
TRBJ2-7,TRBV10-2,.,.,TGCGCCAGCAGGGCGGAGCCCGGGATCTACGAGCAGTACTTC,CASRAEPGIYEQYF
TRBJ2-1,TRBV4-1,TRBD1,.,TGCGCCAGCAGCCACGGGACAGTGTCAACCTACAATGAGCAGTTCTTC,CASSHGTVSTYNEQFF
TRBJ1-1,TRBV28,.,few,TGTGCCAGCCGAAGATTTGGAGCTGAAGCTTTCTTT,CASRRFGAEAFF
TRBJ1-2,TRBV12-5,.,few,TGTGCCGGGGGGACAAATAAAAAGTATGGCTACACCTTC,CAGGTNKKYGYTF
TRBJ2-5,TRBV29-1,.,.,TGCAGCGCCGAAGGGGACTTTCAAGAGACCCAGTACTTC,CSAEGDFQETQYF
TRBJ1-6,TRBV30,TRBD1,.,TGTGCCTGGAGTGGACAGGGTTATTCACCCCTCCACTTT,CAWSGQGYSPLHF
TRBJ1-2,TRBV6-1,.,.,TGTGCCAGCAGTCCCACGGACAGTTCCTATGGCTACACCTTC,CASSPTDSSYGYTF
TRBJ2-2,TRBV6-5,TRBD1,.,TGTGCCAGCAGTACGGACAGGTCGAACACCGGGGAGCTGTTTTTT,CASSTDRSNTGELFF
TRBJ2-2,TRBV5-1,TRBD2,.,TGCGCCAGCAGCTCCAGGGTAGCGGGAACCGGGGAGCTGTTTTTT,CASSSRVAGTGELFF
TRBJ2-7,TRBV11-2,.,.,TGTGCCAGCAGCTTAGGATGGCAAACCGAGCAGTACTTC,CASSLGWQTEQYF
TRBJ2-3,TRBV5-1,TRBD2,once,TGCGCCAGCAGCTTGGCCCATCTTTCTAGCGGGAGGGGAGATACGCAGTATTTT,CASSLAHLSSGRGDTQYF
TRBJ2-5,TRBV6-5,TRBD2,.,TGTGCCAGCAGCTTGACTAGCGGGGGATGGAAGACCCAGTACTTC,CASSLTSGGWKTQYF
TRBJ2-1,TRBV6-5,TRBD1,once,TGTGCCAGCAGAGACAGGGTAGTAGATGAGCAGTTCTTC,CASRDRVVDEQFF
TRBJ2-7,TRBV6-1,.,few,TGTGCCAGCAGTAAACAGGAAACCTACGAGCAGTACTTC,CASSKQETYEQYF
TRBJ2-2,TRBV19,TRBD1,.,TGTGCCAGCCATACAGGGGGCAACACCGGGGAGCTGTTTTTT,CASHTGGNTGELFF
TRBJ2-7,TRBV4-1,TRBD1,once,TGCGCCAGCAGCCAACAGGGACAGTCATTCTACGAGCAGTACTTC,CASSQQGQSFYEQYF
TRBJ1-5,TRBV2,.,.,TGTGCCAGCAAACAGGCGCCCAATCAGCCCCAGCATTTT,CASKQAPNQPQHF
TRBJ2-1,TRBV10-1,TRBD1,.,TGCGCCAGCAGTGAGTCGGGCAGGGGGCAGGGAGCCGATGAGCAGTTCTTC,CASSESGRGQGADEQFF
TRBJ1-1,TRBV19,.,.,TGTGCCAGTAGTAGAACAGGAGTCTCTGAAGCTTTCTTT,CASSRTGVSEAFF
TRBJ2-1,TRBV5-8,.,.,TGTGCCAGCAGCTTGAGGGGCAGCTCCTACAATGAGCAGTTCTTC,CASSLRGSSYNEQFF